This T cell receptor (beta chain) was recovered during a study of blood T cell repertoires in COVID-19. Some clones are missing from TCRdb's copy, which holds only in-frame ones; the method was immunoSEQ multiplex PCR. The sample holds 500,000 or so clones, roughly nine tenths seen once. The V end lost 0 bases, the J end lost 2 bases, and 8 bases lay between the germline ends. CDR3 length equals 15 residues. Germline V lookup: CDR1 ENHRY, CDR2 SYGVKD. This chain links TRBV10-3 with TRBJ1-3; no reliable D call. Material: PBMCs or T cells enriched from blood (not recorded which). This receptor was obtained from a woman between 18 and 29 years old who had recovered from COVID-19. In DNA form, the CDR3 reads TGTGCCATCAGTGAGTCCGGAGGGACTGGAAACACCATATATTTT. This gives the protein CAISESGGTGNTIYF.